These 17 T cell receptor beta chains were all obtained from the same sample, sequenced in a study of T-cell memory formation after mild COVID-19. One entry per CDR3 protein results from TCRdb running MiXCR on the 5' RACE reads. This table has 110,000 to 150,000 distinct CDR3 sequences, roughly 13% appearing once. Sequenced: PBMCs or a T cell subset sorted from them (not recorded which). These receptors originate from an adult woman who had mild COVID-19 (a few samples of this study predate the infection). Cell type and time point are not known.

Only a few counts were recorded for this clonotype. The CDR3 nucleotides read TGCAGCGTTGAAATTCGGGGATACGAGCAGTACTTC. This sequence encodes CSVEIRGYEQYF. The J gene is TRBJ2-7, the V gene TRBV29-1; TRBD2 is a possible D gene (5 bases). This CDR3 has 12 residues. The germline CDR1 and CDR2 sequences are SQVTM and ANQGSEA. Trimming pared 2 bases from V and 4 bases from J, leaving 9 bases between.

This clonotype was counted a few times. The chain links TRBV5-1 to TRBJ1-6; possible D gene TRBD1, 6 bases. The CDR3 is 15 amino acids. V dropped 0 bases and J dropped 10 bases, with 14 bases sitting between them. The germline CDR1 and CDR2 sequences are SGHRS and YFSETQ. CDR3 DNA sequence: TGCGCCAGCAGCTTGGAGGCAGGGGATTACTCACCCCTCCACTTT. This translates into CASSLEAGDYSPLHF.

There are many counts of this clonotype. This sequence joins TRBV18 and TRBJ1-1; a possible D gene is TRBD1 (5 bases). V lost 3 bases, J lost 0 bases, and 14 bases lay in between. The CDR3 spans 16 residues. CDR1 is KGHSH, CDR2 LQKENI, per germline. The CDR3 DNA reads TGTGCCAGCTCACCTTGGGACGCATCCATGAACACTGAAGCTTTCTTT. It codes for CASSPWDASMNTEAFF.

CDR3 loop: CASSYSTTSDTQYF. In DNA, the CDR3 is TGTGCCAGCAGTTACTCGACGACGTCAGATACGCAGTATTTT. The chain combines TRBV6-2 or TRBV6-3 with TRBJ2-3; D call uncertain. The CDR3 sequence is 14 residues long. Germline V gene sequence: CDR1 MNHEY, CDR2 SVGEGT. V lost 0 bases and J lost 4, with 8 bases in between.

This clonotype appeared a few times. The chain employs TRBV27 and TRBJ2-1, with D tentatively TRBD2 (6 bases). With 8 bases removed from V and 4 bases from J, the gap between germline ends came to 15 bases. The CDR3 is made up of 14 amino acids. Germline CDR1 MNHEY, CDR2 SMNVEV (reference sequence). This CDR3 reads CASAGGSYYNEQFF. As DNA, the CDR3 is TGTGCCAGCGCAGGAGGGTCATATTACAATGAGCAGTTCTTC.

In its sample, this clonotype was seen a few times. DNA of the CDR3: TGTGCCAGCAGCCCCGGACCCTTAGAGACCTACGAGCAGTACTTC. Amino acids: CASSPGPLETYEQYF. The chain carries TRBV5-5 and TRBJ2-7; no firm D call. The CDR3 covers 15 residues. Between the trimmed V and J ends, which lost 4 bases and 2 bases, there was a span of 16 bases. Germline values: CDR1 SGHKS, CDR2 YYEKEE (reference sequence). The full variable domain, with the rest looked up from reference TRBV5-5 and TRBJ2-7, is DAGVTQSPTHLIKTRGQQVTLRCSPISGHKSVSWYQQVLGQGPQFIFQYYEKEERGRGNFPDRFSARQFPNYSSELNVNALLLGDSALYLCASSPGPLETYEQYFGPGTRLTVT.

This chain connects TRBV6-2 or TRBV6-3 to TRBJ2-7; D not certain. The CDR3 spans 13 residues. V lost 3 bases and J lost 7, with 13 bases in between. Germline V CDR1 and CDR2: MNHEY, SVGEGT. CDR3 nucleotide sequence: TGTGCCAGCAGTTATAACCCCACTACAGAGCAGTACTTC. Its translation: CASSYNPTTEQYF.

In nucleotides, the CDR3 is TGCGCCAGCAGGGAAGGGTTGGGGACTAGCGCATACAATGAGCAGTTCTTC. Translating gives CASREGLGTSAYNEQFF. The chain uses TRBV4-1 and TRBJ2-1; 10 bases align to TRBD2. The CDR3 sequence is 17 residues long. Germline V lookup: CDR1 MGHRA, CDR2 YSYEKL. The ends lost 6 bases at V and 4 bases at J; junction bases unmatched: 12.

The V call is TRBV7-9, the J call TRBJ2-5, with 9 bases that match TRBD1. V lost 3 bases, J lost 4 bases, and 0 bases stayed unmatched. The CDR3 loop spans 13 amino acids. Per the germline V gene, CDR1 is SEHNR and CDR2 is FQNEAQ (reference sequence). CDR3 sequence: CASSLDRGETQYF. CDR3 coding DNA: TGTGCCAGCAGCTTGGACAGGGGAGAGACCCAGTACTTC. Full variable domain (outside the CDR3, taken from reference TRBV7-9 and TRBJ2-5): DTGVSQNPRHKITKRGQNVTFRCDPISEHNRLYWYRQTLGQGPEFLTYFQNEAQLEKSRLLSDRFSAERPKGSFSTLEIQRTEQGDSAMYLCASSLDRGETQYFGPGTRLLVL.

This clonotype showed up just a few times. The chain uses TRBV7-9 and TRBJ2-5; tentative D call: TRBD2 (5 bases). The length of the CDR3 is 16 residues. Germline CDR1 SEHNR, CDR2 FQNEAQ (reference sequence). Trimming removed 5 bases at V and 3 bases at J, with 19 bases between. The CDR3 sequence: CASSPRLTRAEETQYF. The DNA of the CDR3 is TGTGCCAGCAGCCCCCGACTAACGCGGGCAGAAGAGACCCAGTACTTC.

This clonotype appeared a few times. In DNA form, the CDR3 reads TGTGCCAGCAGCTTAGTAGTGTTCGTTAGCTCCTACGAGCAGTACTTC. It is translated as CASSLVVFVSSYEQYF. This rearrangement joins TRBV7-8 to TRBJ2-7; D ambiguous. This CDR3 has 16 amino acids. Trimming pared 1 base from V and 0 bases from J, leaving 13 bases between. Germline CDR1 SGHVS, CDR2 FQNEAQ.

This clonotype showed up just a few times. V gene TRBV20-1 combines with J gene TRBJ1-1; D gene uncertain. V was cut by 0 bases and J by 2 bases, with 4 bases left in between. This CDR3 has 12 residues. CDR1 and CDR2 from the germline V gene are DFQATT and SNEGSKA (reference sequence). The CDR3 spells CSAREVNTEAFF. CDR3 bases: TGCAGTGCTAGAGAGGTAAACACTGAAGCTTTCTTT.

A few counts support this clonotype. The chain couples TRBV11-3 to TRBJ2-3; D might be TRBD2 (5 bases). The CDR3 extends over 17 amino acids. Germline V gene data show CDR1 as SGHNT and CDR2 as YENEEA. Trimming stripped 1 base from V and 4 bases from J, with 18 bases between. The CDR3 loop reads CASSLAGETSGADTQYF. The CDR3 nucleotides are TGTGCCAGCAGCTTAGCTGGCGAGACCTCCGGGGCAGATACGCAGTATTTT.

A few counts support this clonotype. The gene calls are TRBV25-1 and TRBJ2-7, with 9 bases aligning to TRBD2. The V and J ends lost 3 bases and 3 bases, in that order; junction bases with no gene match: 9. CDR3 length equals 16 residues. Germline V gene data show CDR1 as MGHDK and CDR2 as SYGVNS. This chain's CDR3 is CASSEGRGAGGYEQYF. As DNA, the CDR3 is TGTGCCAGCAGTGAGGGAAGGGGAGCGGGAGGCTACGAGCAGTACTTC.

This clonotype was detected only a few times. V gene TRBV12-3 or TRBV12-4 combines with J gene TRBJ2-7; 9 bases agree with TRBD1. V lost 5 bases to trimming and J lost 5 bases; unmatched junction nucleotides: 7. The CDR3 runs 14 residues. CDR3 in DNA: TGTGCCAGCAGTGGGGACAGGGTCGTCGACGAGCAGTACTTC. Translation: CASSGDRVVDEQYF.

This clonotype was seen a few times. This chain uses TRBV20-1 with TRBJ2-1, with D tentatively TRBD1 (5 bases). This CDR3 is built from 11 residues. Germline CDR1 DFQATT, CDR2 SNEGSKA (reference sequence). The V gene lost 2 bases and the J gene lost 6 bases, with 5 bases spanning the gap. The CDR3: CSARRGNEQFF. The CDR3 region has the DNA TGCAGTGCTAGAAGGGGCAATGAGCAGTTCTTC.

The chain carries TRBV12-3 or TRBV12-4 and TRBJ2-2; no definite D call. The length of the CDR3 is 12 residues. V was trimmed by 3 bases and J by 6 bases, leaving 5 bases between them. CDR3 DNA sequence: TGTGCCAGCAGTTTTTCCGCCGGGGAGCTGTTTTTT. Amino acid sequence: CASSFSAGELFF.